This T cell receptor (beta chain) was identified in a study of blood T cells in healthy people across ages (dated by TCRdb to between 2014 and 2016). General notes on the study: In model experiments, template switching captured about one uniquely barcoded TCR beta cDNA molecule for every two T cells. To avoid experimental bias, donors of different ages were spread randomly across the sequencing lanes. The study analyzed two additional independent replicas of 1 million unique cDNA reads from the same blood draw for two donors, one aged 18 to 29 and one aged 80 or older. The donors were split into four age groups: young (average 16 years), middle-aged (39), aged (more than 60) and long-lived (under 85). To track age-related changes in TCR beta repertoire diversity, the study relied on deep sequencing normalized with unique cDNA molecular identifiers.

In this sample, this clonotype turned up a few times. Its antigen remains undetermined. Base qualities are not recorded, but no much larger clone differs from it by a single base. The germline V gene specifies KGHDR as CDR1 and SFDVKD as CDR2. From the cysteine through the phenylalanine, the CDR3 covers 15 amino acids. The kept DNA is CDR3 alone, 45 bases in frame from the first base. Ends trimmed: V by 9 bases, J by 3 bases; bases unmatched to a gene: 6. Findings and caveats that apply to the study as a whole: Conclusive comparison of naive and antigen-experienced compartments was prevented by the profiling of bulk unsorted PBMCs. Estimates of total diversity based on one million sequenced T cells were considered lower bounds and underestimates. A strong correlation was found between observed TCR beta diversity and the percentage of naive T cells measured by flow cytometry. Compared with the aged group, more naive CD4+ T cells, fewer expanded clones and increased TCR diversity were shown by the long-lived group, suggesting age selection. Because the CMV infection status of the donors was unknown, age-related changes in expanded clonotypes may potentially have been confounded. As age increased, observed TCR beta diversity per million T cells dropped in a roughly linear way, and a significant reduction was already evident by age about 40.

The donors were around 39 Caucasian individuals from Russia, aged 6 to 90 years, who were systemically healthy. Around 9.7 milliliters of peripheral blood were collected from each donor into EDTA-treated Vacutainer tubes. Ficoll-Paque density-gradient centrifugation was used to isolate PBMCs, with at least 7 million per sample. Total RNA was extracted from PBMCs with Trizol reagent, with at least 6 micrograms obtained per sample. The percentages of naive CD45RAhigh/CD27high T cells were determined by flow cytometry on a PBMC aliquot from every donor. Preparation of the library involved 5' RACE. Data came from an Illumina HiSeq 2500. A second 7 to 11 cycle PCR used a sample-barcoded 5' primer and a J-beta primer mix. A template-switch 5' adaptor carrying 12 random nucleotides introduced a unique molecular identifier onto each TCR beta cDNA molecule. Each sample yielded at least 2.5 million CDR3-containing paired-end reads. First-strand cDNA was synthesized from all RNA with the Mint cDNA synthesis kit, primed by a TRBC-specific oligonucleotide. After uracil-DNA glycosylase treatment, a first 18-cycle PCR used universal primers M1SS and BC2_uni_R on all cDNA. As for the original processing: For normalization, 1 million high-quality reads, each with a distinct molecular identifier, were randomly selected from each sample. Reads with shared molecular identifiers were discarded instead of being binned into consensus sequences. MiTCR, run with a Q25 quality threshold and the strictest error-elimination algorithm, handled CDR3 identification, clonotype clustering and error correction. A nonparametric unseen species model with Euler transformation was used to estimate a lower bound on total TCR beta diversity. TCRdb handled the public reads itself, with Q25 trimming in fastp and clone calling in MiXCR, and kept productive beta chains. Each entry merges the rows of one CDR3 protein and shows their most common DNA and genes. Here the V and J calls rest on TCRdb's processing, not on the authors' analysis. The sample table records 700,000 to 850,000 distinct CDR3 sequences; about 55% of these occur just once. Around 41% of the sample rests with the top ten.

This sequence was found in an older man in good health. Sequenced sample: blood. The chain couples TRBV24-1 to TRBJ2-3, with 12 bases aligning to TRBD2. This receptor carries the CDR3 CATGQTSGRTDTQYF. The DNA sequence is as follows: TGTGCCACCGGTCAGACTAGCGGGAGAACAGATACGCAGTATTTT.